The TCR beta chain under discussion was sequenced for a study of molecular identifiers for immune sequencing clone quantification. About the study: Five portions were made in replicates from RNA of roughly 20,000 or 100,000 naive CD8 cells, and four underwent sequencing. Study-level points and caveats: Among effectors, clones above 20 RNA copies held over 98% of molecules; among naive cells, under 1%.

The length of the CDR3 is 16 residues. CDR1 MNHEY and CDR2 SMNVEV come from the germline V gene (reference sequence). V was clipped by 3 bases and J by 0 bases, with 15 bases between them. TCR libraries were built in bulk with a published protocol and specific TCR primers. TCRdb used MiXCR to reprocess the PCR reads, holding one entry per CDR3 protein. This table has roughly 630,000 distinct CDR3 sequences, 25% appearing once. Worth noting for this clonotype: Its antigen is still unknown.

The J gene is TRBJ2-7, the V gene TRBV27; D not certain. The sequence came from a human donor in good health. Some libraries in this study had Jurkat cell RNA spiked in. Sequenced sample: naive CD8+ T cells from blood, with Jurkat cell RNA spiked in. The subset: FACS-sorted CD8+CD4-CCR7+CD45RA+ naive T cells. In DNA, the CDR3 is TGTGCCAGCAGTTTTATGGGCGGAACTGGCTCCTACGAGCAGTACTTC. Its protein is CASSFMGGTGSYEQYF.